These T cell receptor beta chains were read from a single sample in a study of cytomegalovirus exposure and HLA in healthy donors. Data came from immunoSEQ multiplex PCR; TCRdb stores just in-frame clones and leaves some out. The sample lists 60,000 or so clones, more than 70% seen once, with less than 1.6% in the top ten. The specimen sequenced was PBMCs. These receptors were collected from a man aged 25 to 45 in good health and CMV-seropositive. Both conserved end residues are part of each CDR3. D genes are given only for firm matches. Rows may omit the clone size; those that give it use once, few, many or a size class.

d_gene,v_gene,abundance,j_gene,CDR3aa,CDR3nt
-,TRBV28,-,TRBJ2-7,CASTKTAESSYEQYF,TGTGCCAGCACAAAGACGGCGGAGAGCTCCTACGAGCAGTACTTC
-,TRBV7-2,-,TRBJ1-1,CASSSWGLLNTEAFF,TGTGCCAGCAGCTCCTGGGGACTGCTGAACACTGAAGCTTTCTTT
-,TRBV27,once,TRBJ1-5,CASWETGNQPQHF,TGTGCCAGCTGGGAGACGGGGAATCAGCCCCAGCATTTT
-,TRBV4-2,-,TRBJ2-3,CASSQDLGAGTDTQYF,TGTGCCAGCAGCCAAGATCTCGGAGCGGGCACAGATACGCAGTATTTT
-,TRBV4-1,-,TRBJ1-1,CASSQGRVTEAFF,TGCGCCAGCAGCCAAGGCAGGGTAACTGAAGCTTTCTTT
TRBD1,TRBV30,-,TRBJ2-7,CAWRRTGPTYEQYF,TGTGCCTGGAGACGGACAGGGCCCACCTACGAGCAGTACTTC
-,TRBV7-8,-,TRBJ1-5,CASSAQGWNQPQHF,TGTGCCAGCAGCGCACAGGGTTGGAATCAGCCCCAGCATTTT
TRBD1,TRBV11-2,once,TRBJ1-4,CASSLQGANEKLFF,TGTGCCAGCAGCTTACAGGGGGCTAATGAAAAACTGTTTTTT
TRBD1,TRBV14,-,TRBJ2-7,CASSRRDRWGSYEQYF,TGTGCCAGCAGCCGAAGGGACAGGTGGGGGTCCTACGAGCAGTACTTC
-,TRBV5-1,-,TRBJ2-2,CASSPTVSANTGELFF,TGCGCCAGCAGCCCTACCGTCAGCGCGAACACCGGGGAGCTGTTTTTT
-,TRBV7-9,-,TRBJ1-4,CASSLVRGTNEKLFF,TGTGCCAGCAGCTTAGTTAGGGGGACGAATGAAAAACTGTTTTTT
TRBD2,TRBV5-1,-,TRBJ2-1,CASSFGTSGYNEQFF,TGCGCCAGCAGCTTCGGGACTAGCGGCTACAATGAGCAGTTCTTC
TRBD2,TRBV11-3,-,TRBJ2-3,CASSEGLAGEGATDTQYF,TGTGCCAGCAGCGAGGGACTAGCGGGGGAGGGGGCCACAGATACGCAGTATTTT
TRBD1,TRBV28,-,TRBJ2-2,CASSLGQANTGELFF,TGTGCCAGCAGCCTAGGACAGGCGAACACCGGGGAGCTGTTTTTT
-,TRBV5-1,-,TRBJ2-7,CASSLDNEQYF,TGCGCCAGCAGCTTGGACAACGAGCAGTACTTC
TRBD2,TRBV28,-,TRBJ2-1,CASTLLSGGSEYNEQFF,TGTGCCAGCACCCTCCTATCGGGCGGGAGCGAATACAATGAGCAGTTCTTC
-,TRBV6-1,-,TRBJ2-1,CASSAYNEQFF,TGTGCCAGCAGTGCGTACAATGAGCAGTTCTTC
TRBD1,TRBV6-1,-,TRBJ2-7,CASSAGTGYEQYF,TGTGCCAGCAGTGCCGGGACAGGCTACGAGCAGTACTTC
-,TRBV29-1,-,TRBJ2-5,CSVFSGVGETQYF,TGCAGCGTCTTTTCTGGAGTAGGAGAGACCCAGTACTTC
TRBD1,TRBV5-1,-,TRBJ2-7,CASSQGQRPTYEQYF,TGCGCCAGCAGCCAGGGACAGCGTCCTACCTACGAGCAGTACTTC
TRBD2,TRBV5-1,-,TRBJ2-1,CASSLFLAGSDNEQFF,TGCGCCAGCAGCTTGTTCTTAGCGGGATCAGACAATGAGCAGTTCTTC
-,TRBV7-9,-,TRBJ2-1,CASSPRRSSYNEQFF,TGTGCCAGCAGCCCTCGACGGAGCTCCTACAATGAGCAGTTCTTC
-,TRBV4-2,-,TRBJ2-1,CASSHPAGEQFF,TGTGCCAGCAGCCACCCTGCCGGGGAGCAGTTCTTC
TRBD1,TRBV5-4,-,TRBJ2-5,CASSSGQGARETQYF,TGTGCCAGCAGCTCCGGACAGGGGGCGCGGGAGACCCAGTACTTC
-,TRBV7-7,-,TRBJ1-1,CASSLDMNTEAFF,TGTGCTAGCAGCTTAGACATGAACACTGAAGCTTTCTTT
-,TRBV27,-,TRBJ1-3,CASSNRALGNTIYF,TGTGCCAGCAGTAACAGGGCTCTTGGAAACACCATATATTTT
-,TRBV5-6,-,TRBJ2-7,CASSTRGVSSYEQYF,TGTGCCAGCAGCACCCGAGGAGTCAGCTCCTACGAGCAGTACTTC
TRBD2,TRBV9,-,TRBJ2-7,CASSVDSSGSAQYF,TGTGCCAGCAGCGTAGACTCTAGCGGGAGCGCGCAGTACTTC
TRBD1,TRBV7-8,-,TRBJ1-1,CASSSQGLNTEAFF,TGTGCCAGCAGCTCACAGGGGTTGAACACTGAAGCTTTCTTT
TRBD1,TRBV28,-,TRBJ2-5,CASSSRGQKIQETQYF,TGTGCCAGCAGCTCAAGGGGACAGAAGATCCAAGAGACCCAGTACTTC
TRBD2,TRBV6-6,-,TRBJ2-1,CASSYSPGLAGNEQFF,TGTGCCAGCAGTTACTCTCCGGGACTAGCGGGAAATGAGCAGTTCTTC
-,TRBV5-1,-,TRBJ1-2,CASSLDSLGYTF,TGCGCCAGCAGCTTAGACAGTCTAGGCTACACCTTC
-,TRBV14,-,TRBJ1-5,CASSDNRGNQPQHF,TGTGCCAGCAGCGATAACAGGGGCAATCAGCCCCAGCATTTT
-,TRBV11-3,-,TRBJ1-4,CASSSNNANEKLFF,TGTGCCAGCAGTTCAAACAACGCTAATGAAAAACTGTTTTTT